There are a few counts of the clone carrying this TCR beta chain. V dropped 4 bases and J dropped 6; count of bases not matched to a gene: 2. Germline V gene data show CDR1 as KGHDR and CDR2 as SFDVKD. The CDR3 loop spans 13 amino acids. Study processing details: Amplification with reference gene primers provided the estimates of nucleated cell counts. Clones were read by immunoSEQ multiplex PCR, and TCRdb kept only the in-frame ones, dropping some. V, J and clone size reflect that table, while D and trimming were determined from the DNA. The repertoire has roughly 100,000 clones, approximately 86% of them found once; the top ten carry about 1.8%. The entry originates in a study of blood T cell repertoires in COVID-19. For the study at large: The samples span acute and convalescent COVID-19 from the United States, Italy and Spain. T cells, B-cell-depleted T cells, or PBMCs supplied cDNA or gDNA.

The rearrangement links TRBV24-1 to TRBJ2-3; 8 bases line up with TRBD2. Sequencing used peripheral blood. The clonotype originates from a man older than 75 with acute or convalescent COVID-19. CDR3 protein: CATSDGGDDTQYF. The DNA for the CDR3 is TGTGCCACCAGTGACGGGGGGGATGATACGCAGTATTTT.